Here is one T cell receptor (beta chain) with its context. As yet, its antigen is unknown. This entry is derived from a study of CD8 T cells in ankylosing spondylitis. Study-level findings and limits: Disease-linked clones were reportedly significantly enriched in matched ankylosing spondylitis synovial fluid. Roughly 8 highly homologous variants made up a TCR beta motif that seemed to typify ankylosing spondylitis blood. In synovial fluid and blood from reactive arthritis, some motif variants were previously reported.

Germline lookup yields CDR1 SEHNR and CDR2 FQNEAQ (reference sequence). V shed 5 bases and J shed 4 bases, with 17 bases lying between them. This CDR3 contains 15 residues. Quantitative 5'-RACE was performed with molecular barcodes, and it yielded the TCR beta libraries. One entry per CDR3 protein, called by TCRdb with MiXCR from the 5' RACE reads. The repertoire has almost 250,000 distinct CDR3 sequences, about 30% of them found once; the top ten carry around 4.5%. The TCR originated in a male donor with ankylosing spondylitis or in good health (not recorded which). The rearrangement links TRBV7-9 to TRBJ1-1, with D perhaps TRBD1 (6 bases). Sequencing used blood, either unsorted or a sorted T cell fraction (not recorded which). The CDR3 DNA follows: TGTGCCAGCAGCCCCAGAACCCCAGGGGTCACTGAAGCTTTCTTT. This sequence encodes CASSPRTPGVTEAFF. The entire variable domain, with the rest obtained from reference TRBV7-9 and TRBJ1-1, is as follows: DTGVSQNPRHKITKRGQNVTFRCDPISEHNRLYWYRQTLGQGPEFLTYFQNEAQLEKSRLLSDRFSAERPKGSFSTLEIQRTEQGDSAMYLCASSPRTPGVTEAFFGQGTRLTVV.